This TCR beta chain stems from a study of blood T cell repertoires in COVID-19. The table came from immunoSEQ multiplex PCR; TCRdb's copy has only in-frame clones and leaves some out. The table has 260,000 or so clones, roughly 80% seen once; the top ten hold 4% to 5%. The specimen sequenced was peripheral blood. The clonotype was recovered from a woman aged 70-85 years with acute or convalescent COVID-19.

The CDR3, as DNA: TGTGCCAGCAGTGAGACAGGGTACGGCGGGGAGCTGTTTTTT. Translating gives CASSETGYGGELFF. V usage is TRBV25-1 and J usage is TRBJ2-2; 7 nucleotides line up with TRBD1. The CDR3 covers 14 residues. Germline V gives CDR1 MGHDK, CDR2 SYGVNS. V lost 3 bases, J lost 7 bases, and 5 bases stayed unmatched.